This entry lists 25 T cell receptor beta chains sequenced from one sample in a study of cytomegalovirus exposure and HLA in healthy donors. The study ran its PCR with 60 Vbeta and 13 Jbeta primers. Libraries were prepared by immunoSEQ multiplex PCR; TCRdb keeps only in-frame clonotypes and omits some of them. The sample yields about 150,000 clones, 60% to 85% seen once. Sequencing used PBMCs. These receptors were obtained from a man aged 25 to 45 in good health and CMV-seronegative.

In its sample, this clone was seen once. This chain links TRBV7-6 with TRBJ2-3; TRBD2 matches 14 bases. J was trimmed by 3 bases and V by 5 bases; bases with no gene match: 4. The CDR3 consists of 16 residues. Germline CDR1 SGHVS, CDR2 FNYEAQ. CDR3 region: CASSPGTSGGTDTQYF. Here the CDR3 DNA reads TGTGCCAGCAGCCCTGGGACTAGCGGGGGAACAGATACGCAGTATTTT.

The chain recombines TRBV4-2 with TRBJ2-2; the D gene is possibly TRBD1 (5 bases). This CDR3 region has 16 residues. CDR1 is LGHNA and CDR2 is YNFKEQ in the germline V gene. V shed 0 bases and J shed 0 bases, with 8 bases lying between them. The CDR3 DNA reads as TGTGCCAGCAGCCAAGAGACAGTTGCGAACACCGGGGAGCTGTTTTTT. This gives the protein CASSQETVANTGELFF.

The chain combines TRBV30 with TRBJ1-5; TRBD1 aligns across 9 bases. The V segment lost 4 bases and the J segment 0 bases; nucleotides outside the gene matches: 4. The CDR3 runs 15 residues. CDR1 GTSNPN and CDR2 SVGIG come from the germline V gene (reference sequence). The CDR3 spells CAWTQTGGSNQPQHF. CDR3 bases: TGTGCCTGGACCCAGACAGGGGGTAGCAATCAGCCCCAGCATTTT.

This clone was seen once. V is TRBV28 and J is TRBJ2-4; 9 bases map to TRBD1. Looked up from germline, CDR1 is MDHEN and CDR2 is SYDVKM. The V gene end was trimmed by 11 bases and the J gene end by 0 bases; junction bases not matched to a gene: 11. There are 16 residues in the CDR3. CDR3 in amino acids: CACAGQGNPAKNIQYF. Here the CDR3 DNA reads TGTGCCTGCGCGGGACAGGGAAACCCAGCCAAAAACATTCAGTACTTC.

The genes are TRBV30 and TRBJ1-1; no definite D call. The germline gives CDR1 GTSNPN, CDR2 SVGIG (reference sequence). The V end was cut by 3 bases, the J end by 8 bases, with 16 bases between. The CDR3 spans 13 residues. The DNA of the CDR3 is TGTGCCTGGAGCCGGGGAGGGCCGGTCGAAGCTTTCTTT. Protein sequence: CAWSRGGPVEAFF.

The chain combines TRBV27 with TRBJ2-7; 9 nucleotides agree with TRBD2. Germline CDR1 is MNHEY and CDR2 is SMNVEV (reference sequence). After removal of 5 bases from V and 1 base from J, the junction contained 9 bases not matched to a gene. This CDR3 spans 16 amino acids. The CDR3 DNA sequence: TGTGCCAGCAGTATTATAGCGGGAGTAGGGTCCTACGAGCAGTACTTC. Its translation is CASSIIAGVGSYEQYF.

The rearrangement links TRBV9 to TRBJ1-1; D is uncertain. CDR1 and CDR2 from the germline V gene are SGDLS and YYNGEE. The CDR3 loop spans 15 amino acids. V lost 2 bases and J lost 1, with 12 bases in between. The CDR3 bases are TGTGCCAGCAGCGTCGAGGGCCGGGGGAACACTGAAGCTTTCTTT. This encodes CASSVEGRGNTEAFF.

The CDR3 DNA reads TGTGCCAGCAGTTTCTATCGACAGGGACATGGCTACACCTTC. It codes for CASSFYRQGHGYTF. V and J are TRBV27 and TRBJ1-2; 7 bases are a match to TRBD1. V trimming: 3 bases; J trimming: 6 bases; junction bases outside the gene matches: 7. Looked up from germline, CDR1 is MNHEY and CDR2 is SMNVEV (reference sequence). The CDR3 loop spans 14 amino acids.

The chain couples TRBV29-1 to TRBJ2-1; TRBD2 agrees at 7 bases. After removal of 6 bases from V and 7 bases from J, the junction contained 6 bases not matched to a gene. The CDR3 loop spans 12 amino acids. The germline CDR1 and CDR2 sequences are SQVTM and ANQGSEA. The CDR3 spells CSVLPGRNEQFF. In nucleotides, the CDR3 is TGCAGCGTCCTTCCCGGGAGGAATGAGCAGTTCTTC.

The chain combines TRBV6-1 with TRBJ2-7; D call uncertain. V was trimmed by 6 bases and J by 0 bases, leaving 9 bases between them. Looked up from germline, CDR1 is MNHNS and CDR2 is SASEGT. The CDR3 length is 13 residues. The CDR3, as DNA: TGTGCCAGCAGGCCAGCGAGCTCCTACGAGCAGTACTTC. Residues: CASRPASSYEQYF.

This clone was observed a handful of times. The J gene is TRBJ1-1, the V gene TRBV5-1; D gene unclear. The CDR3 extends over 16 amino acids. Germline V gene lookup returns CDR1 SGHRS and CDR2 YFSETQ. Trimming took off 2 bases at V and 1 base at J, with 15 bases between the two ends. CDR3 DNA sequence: TGCGCCAGCAGCTTTGATCCCGCTAGCGGGAACACTGAAGCTTTCTTT. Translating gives CASSFDPASGNTEAFF.

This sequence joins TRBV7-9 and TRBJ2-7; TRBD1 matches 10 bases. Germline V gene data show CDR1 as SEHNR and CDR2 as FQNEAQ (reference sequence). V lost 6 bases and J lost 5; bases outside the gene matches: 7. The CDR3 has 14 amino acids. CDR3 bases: TGTGCCAGCAGGGAGTGGGACAGGGGCCACGAGCAGTACTTC. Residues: CASREWDRGHEQYF.

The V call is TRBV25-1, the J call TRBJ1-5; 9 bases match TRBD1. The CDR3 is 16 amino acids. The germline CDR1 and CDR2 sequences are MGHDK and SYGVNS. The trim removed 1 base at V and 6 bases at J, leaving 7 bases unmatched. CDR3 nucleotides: TGTGCCAGCAGTGAATCACGAACAGGGGGCGGTCAGCCCCAGCATTTT. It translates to CASSESRTGGGQPQHF.

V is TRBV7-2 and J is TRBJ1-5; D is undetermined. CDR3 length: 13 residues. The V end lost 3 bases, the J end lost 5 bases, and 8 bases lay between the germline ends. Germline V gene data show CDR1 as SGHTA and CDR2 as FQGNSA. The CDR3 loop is CASSFQADQPQHF. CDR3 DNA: TGTGCCAGCAGCTTTCAGGCTGATCAGCCCCAGCATTTT.

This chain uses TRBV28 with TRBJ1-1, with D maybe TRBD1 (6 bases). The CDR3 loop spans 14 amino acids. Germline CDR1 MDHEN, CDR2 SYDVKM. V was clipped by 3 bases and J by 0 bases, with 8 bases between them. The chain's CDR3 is CASSFQGLNTEAFF. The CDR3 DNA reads TGTGCCAGCAGTTTTCAGGGGCTGAACACTGAAGCTTTCTTT.

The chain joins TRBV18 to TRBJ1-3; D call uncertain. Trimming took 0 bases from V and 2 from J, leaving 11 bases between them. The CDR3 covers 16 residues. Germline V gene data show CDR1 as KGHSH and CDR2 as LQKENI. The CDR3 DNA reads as TGTGCCAGCTCACCACCCGGCATGGGCGCTGGAAACACCATATATTTT. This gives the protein CASSPPGMGAGNTIYF.

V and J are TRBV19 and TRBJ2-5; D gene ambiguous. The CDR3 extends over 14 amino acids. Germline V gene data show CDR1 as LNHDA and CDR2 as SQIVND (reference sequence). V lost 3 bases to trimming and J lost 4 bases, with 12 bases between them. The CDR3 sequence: CASSITAVGETQYF. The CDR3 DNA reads TGTGCCAGTAGTATCACGGCGGTGGGAGAGACCCAGTACTTC. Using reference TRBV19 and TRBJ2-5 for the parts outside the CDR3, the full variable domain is DGGITQSPKYLFRKEGQNVTLSCEQNLNHDAMYWYRQDPGQGLRLIYYSQIVNDFQKGDIAEGYSVSREKKESFPLTVTSAQKNPTAFYLCASSITAVGETQYFGPGTRLLVL.

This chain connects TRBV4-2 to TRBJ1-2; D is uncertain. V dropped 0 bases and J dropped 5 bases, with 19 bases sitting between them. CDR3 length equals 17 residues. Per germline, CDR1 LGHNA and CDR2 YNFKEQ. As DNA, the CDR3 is TGTGCCAGCAGCCAAGAGGATTCGGCGGGCAAGCCGTATGGCTACACCTTC. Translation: CASSQEDSAGKPYGYTF.

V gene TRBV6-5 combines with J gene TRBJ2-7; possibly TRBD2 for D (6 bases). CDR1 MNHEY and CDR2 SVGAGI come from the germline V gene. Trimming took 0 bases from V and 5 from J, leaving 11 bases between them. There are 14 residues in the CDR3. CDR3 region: CASSYSRERDEQYF. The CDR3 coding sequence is TGTGCCAGCAGTTACTCGAGAGAGCGGGACGAGCAGTACTTC.

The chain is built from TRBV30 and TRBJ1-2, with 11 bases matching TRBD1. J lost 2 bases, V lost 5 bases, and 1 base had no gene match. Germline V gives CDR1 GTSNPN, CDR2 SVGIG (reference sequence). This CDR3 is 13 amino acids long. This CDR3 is CAWGDRGNYGYTF. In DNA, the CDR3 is TGTGCCTGGGGGGACAGGGGGAACTATGGCTACACCTTC.

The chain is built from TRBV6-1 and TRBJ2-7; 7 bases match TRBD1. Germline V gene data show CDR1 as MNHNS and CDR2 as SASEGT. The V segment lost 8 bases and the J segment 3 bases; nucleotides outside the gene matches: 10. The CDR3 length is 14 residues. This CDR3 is CASSFPGQNYEQYF. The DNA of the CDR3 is TGTGCCAGCTCATTCCCGGGACAGAACTACGAGCAGTACTTC.

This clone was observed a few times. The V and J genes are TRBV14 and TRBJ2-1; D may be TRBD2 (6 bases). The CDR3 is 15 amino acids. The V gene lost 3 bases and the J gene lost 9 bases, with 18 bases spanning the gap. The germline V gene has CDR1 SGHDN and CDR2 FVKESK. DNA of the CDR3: TGTGCCAGCAGCCAGGGGACTGATGGCAGAGCTGAGCAGTTCTTC. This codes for CASSQGTDGRAEQFF.

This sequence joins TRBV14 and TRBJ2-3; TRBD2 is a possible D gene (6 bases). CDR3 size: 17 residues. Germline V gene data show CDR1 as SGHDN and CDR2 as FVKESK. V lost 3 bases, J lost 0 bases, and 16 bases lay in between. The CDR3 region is CASSHEKGSGSTDTQYF. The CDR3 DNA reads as TGTGCCAGCAGCCATGAAAAGGGTAGCGGAAGCACAGATACGCAGTATTTT.

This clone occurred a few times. The CDR3 here is CASSLGQDYNEQFF. DNA of the CDR3: TGTGCCAGCAGCTTAGGACAGGATTACAATGAGCAGTTCTTC. This chain links TRBV11-2 with TRBJ2-1, with D perhaps matching TRBD1 (6 bases). CDR3 size: 14 residues. The V gene's germline CDR1 is SGHAT and CDR2 FQNNGV. Trimming cost V 1 base and J 4 bases, with 8 bases left between them.

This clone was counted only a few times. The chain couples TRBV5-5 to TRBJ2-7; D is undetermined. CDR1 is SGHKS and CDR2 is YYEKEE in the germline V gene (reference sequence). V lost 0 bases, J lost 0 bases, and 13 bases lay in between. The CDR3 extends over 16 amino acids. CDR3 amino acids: CASSLALRLISYEQYF. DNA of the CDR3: TGTGCCAGCAGCTTGGCACTGAGGTTAATCTCCTACGAGCAGTACTTC.